Listed below are T cell receptor beta chains from one sample, sequenced in a study of cytomegalovirus exposure and HLA in healthy donors. Sequencing used immunoSEQ multiplex PCR; TCRdb keeps in-frame clones, though not all of them. The sample has about 130,000 clones; approximately 89% are singletons. Sequenced: PBMCs. Receptors originate from a woman in her late teens or twenties in good health and CMV-seropositive. CDR3s include the opening cysteine and the closing phenylalanine or tryptophan. A D gene is named only where the DNA matches it firmly. Clone size is shown for a subset of rows, as once, few, many or a class of expanded clone.

J: TRBJ2-1; D: NA; size: NA; V: TRBV5-6; DNA: TGTGCCAGCAGCTTGAGGGGGGGCCCTAAAGGAGATGAGCAGTTCTTC; CDR3: CASSLRGGPKGDEQFF
J: TRBJ2-4; D: NA; size: NA; V: TRBV2; DNA: TGTGCCAGCAGCCCCGGGGATGGAATAGCCAAAAACATTCAGTACTTC; CDR3: CASSPGDGIAKNIQYF
J: TRBJ2-7; D: TRBD2; size: few; V: TRBV5-6; DNA: TGTGCCAGCAGCAAGCGGGGGGGAAGGTACGAGCAGTACTTC; CDR3: CASSKRGGRYEQYF
J: TRBJ1-2; D: NA; size: few; V: TRBV28; DNA: TGTGCCAGCAGTTTAGCCTCGGGGGACGACTATGGCTACACCTTC; CDR3: CASSLASGDDYGYTF
J: TRBJ2-5; D: NA; size: NA; V: TRBV18; DNA: TGTGCCAGCTCACCTCCGGGTGGAGAGACCCAGTACTTC; CDR3: CASSPPGGETQYF
J: TRBJ2-1; D: TRBD1; size: once; V: TRBV2; DNA: TGTGCCAGCAGGGGGGACAGGGCCTCCTACAATGAGCAGTTCTTC; CDR3: CASRGDRASYNEQFF
J: TRBJ1-4; D: TRBD1; size: NA; V: TRBV6-1; DNA: TGTGCCAGCAGTGAACTGGGACAGGTACCGTTTTTT; CDR3: CASSELGQVPFF
J: TRBJ2-2; D: TRBD2; size: NA; V: TRBV6-4; DNA: TGTGCCAGCAGTGACGGCCGGGGGGGCGGCACCGGGGAGCTGTTTTTT; CDR3: CASSDGRGGGTGELFF
J: TRBJ2-5; D: TRBD2; size: NA; V: TRBV6-6; DNA: TGTGCCAGCAGTTACGGGAGACTAGCGGGGCAAGAGACCCAGTACTTC; CDR3: CASSYGRLAGQETQYF
J: TRBJ1-5; D: NA; size: NA; V: TRBV6-1; DNA: TGTGCCAGCAGCTCCGACAGCTATAGCAATCAGCCCCAGCATTTT; CDR3: CASSSDSYSNQPQHF
J: TRBJ1-5; D: TRBD1; size: once; V: TRBV7-9; DNA: TGTGCCAGCAGCCTACAGGGGTACAATCAGCCCCAGCATTTT; CDR3: CASSLQGYNQPQHF
J: TRBJ1-3; D: NA; size: NA; V: TRBV18; DNA: TGTGCCAGCTCCCACTACTCGGACACCATATATTTT; CDR3: CASSHYSDTIYF
J: TRBJ2-3; D: NA; size: few; V: TRBV2; DNA: TGTGCCAGCAGTGATCAGGGGAGGGCAGATACGCAGTATTTT; CDR3: CASSDQGRADTQYF
J: TRBJ2-7; D: TRBD1; size: NA; V: TRBV28; DNA: TGTGCCAGCAGTTCCCATATTTACAGGGGCGAGCAGTACTTC; CDR3: CASSSHIYRGEQYF
J: TRBJ2-3; D: TRBD1; size: NA; V: TRBV30; DNA: TGTGCCTGGAATTCCGGGACAGGGGTTTTCACAGATACGCAGTATTTT; CDR3: CAWNSGTGVFTDTQYF
J: TRBJ2-1; D: TRBD1; size: few; V: TRBV29-1; DNA: TGCAGCGTGGACAGGGGCAATGAGCAGTTCTTC; CDR3: CSVDRGNEQFF
J: TRBJ2-3; D: NA; size: NA; V: TRBV27; DNA: TGTGCCAGCAGTTGGGCGGGGGCTCGAGGAGATACGCAGTATTTT; CDR3: CASSWAGARGDTQYF
J: TRBJ2-5; D: NA; size: NA; V: TRBV7-2; DNA: TGTGCCAGCAGCCCAACCCCGGGGATGAGGTTGGAGACCCAGTACTTC; CDR3: CASSPTPGMRLETQYF
J: TRBJ2-2; D: NA; size: NA; V: TRBV9; DNA: TGTGCCAGCGGCCCACCCGGGGAGCTGTTTTTT; CDR3: CASGPPGELFF
J: TRBJ2-2; D: TRBD1; size: NA; V: TRBV28; DNA: TGTGCCAGCTGGGGAGACAGGGAGAACACCGGGGAGCTGTTTTTT; CDR3: CASWGDRENTGELFF
J: TRBJ1-1; D: NA; size: NA; V: TRBV7-9; DNA: TGTGCCAGCAGCTCGATCGGTTACACTGAAGCTTTCTTT; CDR3: CASSSIGYTEAFF
J: TRBJ2-3; D: NA; size: NA; V: TRBV10-2; DNA: TGCGCCAGCAGTGAGGGCGGGAGCACAGATACGCAGTATTTT; CDR3: CASSEGGSTDTQYF
J: TRBJ2-6; D: TRBD1; size: NA; V: TRBV27; DNA: TGTGCCAGCAGTTTAGTGCGGACAGGCCCCTCTGGGGCCAACGTCCTGACTTTC; CDR3: CASSLVRTGPSGANVLTF
J: TRBJ1-1; D: TRBD1; size: NA; V: TRBV4-1; DNA: TGCGCCAGCAGCCAAGAAACCGGGACAGTCAACACTGAAGCTTTCTTT; CDR3: CASSQETGTVNTEAFF
J: TRBJ2-5; D: NA; size: NA; V: TRBV12-5; DNA: TGTGCTAGTGGTTTGGGACACCTCCAAGAGACCCAGTACTTC; CDR3: CASGLGHLQETQYF
J: TRBJ2-2; D: NA; size: NA; V: TRBV6-5; DNA: TGTGCCAGCAATTATCGGCCGGCGGGCACCGGGGAGCTGTTTTTT; CDR3: CASNYRPAGTGELFF
J: TRBJ2-7; D: TRBD2; size: once; V: TRBV6-5; DNA: TGTGCCAGCAGTTACCAGCGGGGACCCTACGAGCAGTACTTC; CDR3: CASSYQRGPYEQYF
J: TRBJ1-1; D: TRBD1; size: NA; V: TRBV5-1; DNA: TGCGCCAGCAGCTTAGCGGGATTGGACAGGGTGACTGAAGCTTTCTTT; CDR3: CASSLAGLDRVTEAFF
J: TRBJ2-5; D: TRBD2; size: NA; V: TRBV27; DNA: TGTGCCAGCAGTCAGCGGGGGAGAGAGACCCAGTACTTC; CDR3: CASSQRGRETQYF
J: TRBJ2-5; D: NA; size: once; V: TRBV7-2; DNA: TGTGCCAGCAGCGCCCCCCGAGGGAGAGTAAGTCTCCAAGAGACCCAGTACTTC; CDR3: CASSAPRGRVSLQETQYF
J: TRBJ1-5; D: NA; size: NA; V: TRBV7-9; DNA: TGTGCCAGCAGCTTAGGGCAGGGCTTGGGTCAGCCCCAGCATTTT; CDR3: CASSLGQGLGQPQHF